Below are 18 T cell receptor beta chains sequenced from a single sample in a study of cytomegalovirus exposure and HLA in healthy donors. TCRdb keeps only in-frame clones here, not all; method: immunoSEQ multiplex PCR. Altogether about 300,000 clones are present, around nine tenths being singletons, with the ten largest covering approximately 0.94%. Sequenced input: PBMCs. Every receptor here comes from a young woman in good health and CMV-seronegative.

This sequence joins TRBV10-3 and TRBJ2-2; unclear D gene. This CDR3 is 17 amino acids long. Looked up from germline, CDR1 is ENHRY and CDR2 is SYGVKD. Trimming removed 0 bases at V and 1 base at J, with 12 bases between. The CDR3 spells CAISESRAELNTGELFF. As DNA, the CDR3 is TGTGCCATCAGTGAGTCTCGTGCGGAGCTGAACACCGGGGAGCTGTTTTTT.

The genes are TRBV18 and TRBJ1-5; 8 positions match TRBD1. After removal of 2 bases from V and 1 base from J, the junction contained 10 bases not matched to a gene. Germline V gives CDR1 KGHSH, CDR2 LQKENI. CDR3 size: 18 residues. The CDR3 bases are TGTGCCAGCTCACCATCAACGATCGACAGGGGCAGCAATCAGCCCCAGCATTTT. It yields the protein CASSPSTIDRGSNQPQHF.

The chain joins TRBV15 to TRBJ1-5, with unresolved D. The CDR3 totals 14 residues. Trimming took off 0 bases at V and 4 bases at J, with 7 bases between the two ends. Germline V gives CDR1 LNHNV, CDR2 YYDKDF (reference sequence). Written as DNA, the CDR3 is TGTGCCACCAGCAGAGAGTATAGTAATCAGCCCCAGCATTTT. As protein: CATSREYSNQPQHF.

The count of this clone is one. The chain combines TRBV6-4 with TRBJ2-1, with 9 nucleotides matching TRBD2. Germline CDR1 is MRHNA and CDR2 is SNTAGT. The CDR3 runs to 14 residues. The V gene end was trimmed by 3 bases and the J gene end by 6 bases; junction bases not matched to a gene: 3. The CDR3 DNA sequence: TGTGCCAGCAGTGAAACTAGCGGGCCCAATGAGCAGTTCTTC. Encoded protein: CASSETSGPNEQFF.

CDR3 nucleotides: TGTGCCAGCAGTCCAACCAGGGGTGGGGAGACCCAGTACTTC. It encodes CASSPTRGGETQYF. The V and J genes are TRBV27 and TRBJ2-5; tentatively, D is TRBD1 (6 bases). CDR1 MNHEY and CDR2 SMNVEV come from the germline V gene (reference sequence). V lost 5 bases and J lost 5, with 15 bases in between. The CDR3 length is 14 residues.

The genes are TRBV15 and TRBJ2-5; D may be TRBD1 (6 bases). CDR1 LNHNV and CDR2 YYDKDF come from the germline V gene (reference sequence). Trimming left V 0 bases short and J 4 bases short, with 18 bases between. This CDR3 contains 17 residues. In DNA form, the CDR3 reads TGTGCCACCAGCAGAGATACCGAGGGGGTAGATGGAGAGACCCAGTACTTC. Translated, it gives CATSRDTEGVDGETQYF.

The genes are TRBV25-1 and TRBJ2-7; weak D call: TRBD2 (6 bases). Germline CDR1 and CDR2: MGHDK and SYGVNS. The V end was cut by 4 bases, the J end by 4 bases, with 17 bases between. The CDR3 extends over 15 amino acids. CDR3 in amino acids: CASSAVGSSVYEQYF. The CDR3 DNA follows: TGTGCCAGCAGTGCAGTTGGCTCTAGCGTTTACGAGCAGTACTTC.

The V gene is TRBV5-1, the J gene TRBJ2-1; 7 bases match TRBD2. V shed 1 base and J 4 bases; nucleotides not matched to a gene: 8. CDR1 is SGHRS, CDR2 YFSETQ, per germline. The length of the CDR3 is 16 residues. CDR3 residues: CASSLNAGAGYNEQFF. The DNA of the CDR3 is TGCGCCAGCAGCTTGAACGCGGGAGCGGGATACAATGAGCAGTTCTTC.

The chain carries TRBV28 and TRBJ2-2; 8 bases map to TRBD1. The CDR3 totals 16 residues. The trim removed 6 bases at V and 5 bases at J, leaving 11 bases unmatched. Per the germline V gene, CDR1 is MDHEN and CDR2 is SYDVKM. In DNA, the CDR3 is TGTGCCAGCAGCCTCGGGACAGGTGCTGGGACCGGGGAGCTGTTTTTT. Translated: CASSLGTGAGTGELFF. The full variable domain, rest sourced from reference TRBV28 and TRBJ2-2, is DVKVTQSSRYLVKRTGEKVFLECVQDMDHENMFWYRQDPGLGLRLIYFSYDVKMKEKGDIPEGYSVSREKKERFSLILESASTNQTSMYLCASSLGTGAGTGELFFGEGSRLTVL.

This chain connects TRBV13 to TRBJ2-7, with TRBD1 matching over 8 bases. Per the germline V gene, CDR1 is PRHDT and CDR2 is FYEKMQ (reference sequence). V was pared by 5 bases and J by 0 bases, with 3 bases of the junction left unmatched. The CDR3 spans 14 residues. CDR3 protein: CASSTGQGSYEQYF. CDR3 DNA: TGTGCCAGCAGCACCGGACAGGGCTCCTACGAGCAGTACTTC.

The chain has TRBV4-3 and TRBJ1-2; the D is unclear. The V gene lost 4 bases and the J gene lost 2 bases, with 11 bases spanning the gap. Germline CDR1 and CDR2: LGHNA and YSLEER. This CDR3 is 14 amino acids long. CDR3 protein: CASSRGRFNYGYTF. The CDR3 DNA reads as TGCGCCAGCAGCCGTGGCAGGTTCAACTATGGCTACACCTTC.

The chain has TRBV7-9 and TRBJ1-6, with 7 bases fitting TRBD1. V was clipped by 0 bases and J by 10 bases; unmatched bases: 6. Germline loops: CDR1 SEHNR, CDR2 FQNEAQ (reference sequence). The CDR3 has 15 residues. The CDR3 DNA reads as TGTGCCAGCAGCTTAGCGACAGGGCATCGGTCACCCCTCCACTTT. This gives the protein CASSLATGHRSPLHF.

V usage is TRBV27 and J usage is TRBJ1-5; 9 nucleotides match TRBD1. V lost 6 bases to trimming and J lost 4 bases; unmatched junction nucleotides: 10. The CDR3 totals 16 residues. Germline V gene data show CDR1 as MNHEY and CDR2 as SMNVEV (reference sequence). CDR3 protein: CASSRDRGKGNQPQHF. The CDR3, as DNA: TGTGCCAGCAGCCGTGACAGGGGGAAAGGTAATCAGCCCCAGCATTTT.

The chain couples TRBV10-3 to TRBJ2-2; 10 bases fit TRBD2. V dropped 10 bases and J dropped 1; count of bases not matched to a gene: 6. This CDR3 region has 15 residues. The germline gives CDR1 ENHRY, CDR2 SYGVKD. The CDR3 sequence: CATKGTSENTGELFF. CDR3 in DNA: TGTGCCACCAAAGGGACTAGCGAGAACACCGGGGAGCTGTTTTTT.

The CDR3 spells CASSTGLAGETQYF. The CDR3 DNA is TGTGCCAGCAGCACCGGACTAGCGGGAGAGACCCAGTACTTC. The chain uses TRBV7-9 and TRBJ2-5; TRBD2 matches at 11 bases. Trimming removed 5 bases from V and 4 bases from J; junction bases left unmatched: 3. Per the germline V gene, CDR1 is SEHNR and CDR2 is FQNEAQ (reference sequence). This CDR3 is 14 amino acids long.

The rearrangement links TRBV14 to TRBJ2-7, with D uncertain. The CDR3 covers 12 residues. V was trimmed by 4 bases and J by 0 bases, leaving 4 bases between them. Looked up from germline, CDR1 is SGHDN and CDR2 is FVKESK. The CDR3 spells CASSLSSYEQYF. CDR3 DNA sequence: TGTGCCAGCAGCCTTAGCTCCTACGAGCAGTACTTC.

To note about this clone: The same CDR3 arises from other DNA sequences in this sample as well. The CDR3 DNA is TGTGCCAGCTCCCCCGACAGTAACTATGGCTACACCTTC. This sequence encodes CASSPDSNYGYTF. The genes are TRBV18 and TRBJ1-2, with D possibly being TRBD1 (5 bases). This CDR3 has 13 residues. Germline CDR1 is KGHSH and CDR2 is LQKENI. V was clipped by 6 bases and J by 1 base, with 9 bases between them.

The rearrangement joins TRBV4-1 to TRBJ1-3, with 9 bases fitting TRBD1. The CDR3 sequence is 15 residues long. V lost 3 bases to trimming and J lost 8 bases; unmatched junction nucleotides: 8. In germline, CDR1 is MGHRA, CDR2 YSYEKL. The CDR3 DNA sequence: TGCGCCAGCAGCCACCCCCCGGACAGGGGACACACCATATATTTT. Translated, it gives CASSHPPDRGHTIYF.